Shown below are 31 T cell receptor beta chains from a single sample sequenced in a study of cytomegalovirus exposure and HLA in healthy donors. Researchers ran the PCR with 60 Vbeta and 13 Jbeta primers. TCRdb's table, derived via immunoSEQ multiplex PCR, lists solely in-frame clones and lacks some. In the table there are over 85,000 clones, approximately 70% of which are singletons. The sample was PBMCs. Receptors were obtained from a middle-aged man in good health and CMV-seronegative.

V usage is TRBV7-2 and J usage is TRBJ1-4; no definite D call. Germline V gene sequence: CDR1 SGHTA, CDR2 FQGNSA. This CDR3 region has 14 residues. Trimming shortened V by 4 bases and J by 8 bases, and 14 bases separated the two germline ends. Here the CDR3 DNA reads TGTGCCAGCAGCTCCCAAATCGGTTACGAAAAACTGTTTTTT. Protein sequence: CASSSQIGYEKLFF.

The V call is TRBV7-6, the J call TRBJ1-1, with D possibly being TRBD1 (5 bases). The CDR3 extends over 16 amino acids. With 2 bases removed from V and 6 bases from J, the gap between germline ends came to 19 bases. The germline CDR1 and CDR2 sequences are SGHVS and FNYEAQ. The CDR3 DNA follows: TGTGCCAGCAGCTTATGGGGAGAGGAGGGGAAGGCTGAAGCTTTCTTT. Translated: CASSLWGEEGKAEAFF.

V usage is TRBV25-1 and J usage is TRBJ2-2; 7 bases agree with TRBD1. The trim removed 6 bases at V and 3 bases at J, leaving 7 bases unmatched. The germline gives CDR1 MGHDK, CDR2 SYGVNS. The CDR3 covers 15 residues. The CDR3 DNA reads TGTGCCAGCAGCAGGGGGTTGGCGTACACCGGGGAGCTGTTTTTT. Translated: CASSRGLAYTGELFF. The full variable domain, in which reference TRBV25-1 and TRBJ2-2 provide the parts outside the CDR3, is EADIYQTPRYLVIGTGKKITLECSQTMGHDKMYWYQQDPGMELHLIHYSYGVNSTEKGDLSSESTVSRIRTEHFPLTLESARPSHTSQYLCASSRGLAYTGELFFGEGSRLTVL.

The chain joins TRBV9 to TRBJ2-5; a weak D match, TRBD2 (5 bases). Germline CDR1 reads SGDLS; CDR2 reads YYNGEE. The CDR3 sequence is 16 residues long. With 0 bases removed from V and 5 bases from J, the gap between germline ends came to 17 bases. The CDR3 loop reads CASSVEDLPGLETQYF. The CDR3 nucleotides are TGTGCCAGCAGCGTAGAGGACCTTCCGGGGTTGGAGACCCAGTACTTC.

The rearrangement joins TRBV5-6 to TRBJ2-7; the match to TRBD2 covers 13 bases. J lost 6 bases, V lost 4 bases, and 10 bases had no gene match. Per germline, CDR1 SGHDT and CDR2 YYEEEE. The CDR3 covers 16 residues. CDR3: CASSTKTSGGLREQYF. DNA for the CDR3: TGTGCCAGCAGCACTAAGACTAGCGGGGGGCTACGCGAGCAGTACTTC.

The genes are TRBV28 and TRBJ2-7; 10 positions match TRBD1. The CDR3 sequence is 15 residues long. Per germline, CDR1 MDHEN and CDR2 SYDVKM. The V segment lost 6 bases and the J segment 6 bases; nucleotides outside the gene matches: 11. The chain's CDR3 is CASRTTDRGPLEQYF. DNA of the CDR3: TGTGCCAGCAGAACAACAGACAGGGGGCCCCTCGAGCAGTACTTC.

The chain employs TRBV7-9 and TRBJ2-1; TRBD1 matches at 8 bases. Per the germline V gene, CDR1 is SEHNR and CDR2 is FQNEAQ (reference sequence). J gave up 5 bases and V 4 bases, and 10 bases lay outside the gene matches. The CDR3 is 16 residues long. The chain's CDR3 is CASSSDRAWTDNEQFF. In DNA form, the CDR3 reads TGTGCCAGCAGCTCGGACAGGGCTTGGACAGACAATGAGCAGTTCTTC.

The chain couples TRBV28 to TRBJ2-2; D gene unclear. The CDR3 sequence is 14 residues long. Trimming shortened V by 7 bases and J by 4 bases, and 13 bases separated the two germline ends. Germline V lookup: CDR1 MDHEN, CDR2 SYDVKM. The CDR3 spells CASNKPLTTGELFF. In DNA, the CDR3 is TGTGCCAGCAATAAGCCACTAACCACCGGGGAGCTGTTTTTT.

This rearrangement joins TRBV19 to TRBJ1-5, with D perhaps matching TRBD1 (5 bases). The CDR3 has 15 amino acids. V was pared by 6 bases and J by 3 bases, with 15 bases between. Germline V CDR1 and CDR2: LNHDA, SQIVND (reference sequence). The CDR3 DNA is TGTGCCAGTAGCCAATTTGGGGGGATCAATCAGCCCCAGCATTTT. Its protein is CASSQFGGINQPQHF.

A few counts support this clone. The chain combines TRBV7-3 with TRBJ1-6; tentative D call: TRBD1 (5 bases). The germline CDR1 and CDR2 sequences are SGHTA and FQGTGA. Trimming removed 5 bases at V and 1 base at J, with 12 bases between. The CDR3 spans 16 residues. The CDR3 DNA is TGTGCCAGCAGCCCCAGCGGGGGATCCTATAATTCACCCCTCCACTTT. It codes for CASSPSGGSYNSPLHF.

This sequence joins TRBV2 and TRBJ2-3, with 7 bases matching TRBD1. Germline V gene lookup returns CDR1 SNHLY and CDR2 FYNNEI. This CDR3 contains 14 residues. V shed 7 bases and J 9 bases; nucleotides not matched to a gene: 13. The CDR3, as DNA: TGTGCCAGCAATATGAAGAGGTTAGGGGGCACGCAGTATTTT. This encodes CASNMKRLGGTQYF.

This clone was observed a few times. The chain couples TRBV6-5 to TRBJ2-3; no definite D call. CDR1 and CDR2 (germline): MNHEY, SVGAGI. CDR3 size: 15 residues. The V end was cut by 6 bases, the J end by 0 bases, with 13 bases between. The CDR3 nucleotides are TGTGCCAGCAGCCCCGTTGGAGTTAGCACAGATACGCAGTATTTT. This codes for CASSPVGVSTDTQYF.

The V and J genes are TRBV19 and TRBJ1-1; D is uncertain. V was clipped by 1 base and J by 6 bases, with 9 bases between them. Germline CDR1 LNHDA, CDR2 SQIVND (reference sequence). The CDR3 contains 13 residues. The CDR3: CASSIGYYSEAFF. CDR3 sequence (DNA): TGTGCCAGTAGTATAGGGTACTACTCTGAAGCTTTCTTT.

This sequence joins TRBV7-3 and TRBJ1-2; D not resolved. The V end was cut by 2 bases, the J end by 5 bases, with 9 bases between. This CDR3 region has 13 residues. The V gene's germline CDR1 is SGHTA and CDR2 FQGTGA. The CDR3 here is CASSLAAGYGYTF. The CDR3, as DNA: TGTGCCAGCAGCTTAGCGGCCGGTTATGGCTACACCTTC.

The chain links TRBV29-1 to TRBJ1-3; TRBD1 is a possible D gene (6 bases). The length of the CDR3 is 14 residues. Trimming took 6 bases from V and 0 from J, leaving 12 bases between them. Germline loops: CDR1 SQVTM, CDR2 ANQGSEA. The CDR3 reads CSVNDRSSGNTIYF. CDR3 DNA sequence: TGCAGCGTAAATGACAGGAGCTCTGGAAACACCATATATTTT.

This clone showed up just a few times. The V and J genes are TRBV10-3 and TRBJ1-5; 7 bases line up with TRBD1. The CDR3 contains 15 residues. V lost 5 bases to trimming and J lost 7 bases; unmatched junction nucleotides: 11. Germline V lookup: CDR1 ENHRY, CDR2 SYGVKD. CDR3 in DNA: TGTGCCATCAGTTCCGACAGGGAAGGGCCCCAGCCCCAGCATTTT. It specifies CAISSDREGPQPQHF.

V and J are TRBV15 and TRBJ2-1, with D perhaps matching TRBD2 (6 bases). CDR1 is LNHNV and CDR2 is YYDKDF in the germline V gene (reference sequence). Trimming took off 1 base at V and 8 bases at J, with 12 bases between the two ends. This CDR3 spans 14 amino acids. This CDR3 is CATSRGGGWYEQFF. CDR3 DNA sequence: TGTGCCACCAGCAGAGGTGGGGGGTGGTATGAGCAGTTCTTC.

This clone came up once. The rearrangement links TRBV7-2 to TRBJ1-5; 9 nucleotides agree with TRBD1. V lost 5 bases to trimming and J lost 3 bases; unmatched junction nucleotides: 5. Germline V gene sequence: CDR1 SGHTA, CDR2 FQGNSA. The CDR3 covers 15 residues. The CDR3 DNA reads TGTGCCAGCAGCCAAGACAGGGGGTACAATCAGCCCCAGCATTTT. Protein sequence: CASSQDRGYNQPQHF.

The genes are TRBV18 and TRBJ2-7; 9 nucleotides match TRBD2. V dropped 3 bases and J dropped 0; count of bases not matched to a gene: 3. Germline V gene data show CDR1 as KGHSH and CDR2 as LQKENI. This CDR3 is 15 amino acids long. The CDR3 region has the DNA TGTGCCAGCTCACCTAAGCGGGGGGACTCCTACGAGCAGTACTTC. Protein: CASSPKRGDSYEQYF.

Turning to this clone: At one end the junction does not follow the germline gene, possibly because of a read error. The chain has TRBV6-6 and TRBJ1-1, with D perhaps matching TRBD1 (5 bases). Germline CDR1 is MNHNY and CDR2 is SVGAGI (reference sequence). This CDR3 region has 16 residues. The CDR3 sequence: CASSHEARRANTEVFF. In DNA, the CDR3 is TGTGCCAGCAGCCACGAGGCGCGCAGGGCGAACACTGAAGTTTTCTTT.

This chain uses TRBV27 with TRBJ2-7; TRBD1 aligns across 10 bases. The V gene's germline CDR1 is MNHEY and CDR2 SMNVEV (reference sequence). Trimming removed 0 bases from V and 6 bases from J; junction bases left unmatched: 8. The CDR3 sequence is 16 residues long. CDR3 in DNA: TGTGCCAGCAGTTTATCCCCCGGGACAGGGGCTCCCGAGCAGTACTTC. Amino acids: CASSLSPGTGAPEQYF.

Regarding this clone: Other DNA sequences in this sample translate to the same CDR3. The chain employs TRBV27 and TRBJ1-1, with D unresolved. CDR1 and CDR2 from the germline V gene are MNHEY and SMNVEV (reference sequence). V lost 4 bases to trimming and J lost 1 base, with 7 bases between them. The CDR3 covers 13 residues. CDR3 DNA: TGTGCCAGCAGTTCGGCAGGGAACACTGAAGCTTTCTTT. It is translated as CASSSAGNTEAFF.

The V gene is TRBV15, the J gene TRBJ2-7, with D possibly being TRBD2 (6 bases). The CDR3 is 13 amino acids. Between the trimmed V and J ends, which lost 1 base and 7 bases, there was a span of 11 bases. CDR1 and CDR2 (germline): LNHNV, YYDKDF (reference sequence). CDR3 residues: CATSRGTEGEQYF. The CDR3 nucleotides are TGTGCCACCAGCAGAGGGACGGAGGGAGAGCAGTACTTC.

This clone was recorded once. V and J are TRBV7-2 and TRBJ1-5, with no clear D. The V gene's germline CDR1 is SGHTA and CDR2 FQGNSA. This CDR3 is built from 13 residues. V gave up 5 bases and J gave up 6 bases, with 11 bases separating them. CDR3 sequence (DNA): TGTGCCAGCAGCCTCCCCGGTGGTCAGCCCCAGCATTTT. This sequence encodes CASSLPGGQPQHF.

The V gene is TRBV2, the J gene TRBJ2-7; 7 bases fit TRBD1. V trimming: 7 bases; J trimming: 2 bases; junction bases outside the gene matches: 8. Germline CDR1 reads SNHLY; CDR2 reads FYNNEI. The CDR3 length is 14 residues. CDR3 sequence reads: CASIERTGAYEQYF. CDR3 coding DNA: TGTGCCAGCATAGAACGAACAGGGGCCTACGAGCAGTACTTC.

The J gene is TRBJ2-2, the V gene TRBV25-1; D may be TRBD1 (5 bases). There are 13 residues in the CDR3. CDR1 is MGHDK and CDR2 is SYGVNS in the germline V gene. The CDR3 DNA reads TGTCCCTCCTGGACACCAAGTACCGGGGAGCTGTTTTTT. Its translation is CPSWTPSTGELFF.

The chain couples TRBV9 to TRBJ2-2; 7 nucleotides match TRBD1. The CDR3 length is 17 residues. The germline V gene has CDR1 SGDLS and CDR2 YYNGEE. The V gene end was trimmed by 0 bases and the J gene end by 4 bases; junction bases not matched to a gene: 9. The CDR3 bases are TGTGCCAGCAGCGTAGAAGGTACAGGGGTGCTCACCGGGGAGCTGTTTTTT. Translating it yields CASSVEGTGVLTGELFF.

The J gene is TRBJ2-3, the V gene TRBV7-2; no clear D gene. Per germline, CDR1 SGHTA and CDR2 FQGNSA. The CDR3 covers 12 residues. Trimming left V 4 bases short and J 4 bases short, with 6 bases between. The CDR3 protein is CASSSSPDTQYF. For the CDR3, the DNA is TGTGCCAGCAGCTCGAGCCCAGATACGCAGTATTTT.

The chain couples TRBV29-1 to TRBJ2-7; D is possibly TRBD1 (5 bases). V was clipped by 1 base and J by 3 bases, with 22 bases between them. Germline V gene sequence: CDR1 SQVTM, CDR2 ANQGSEA. The CDR3 loop spans 17 amino acids. The DNA for the CDR3 is TGCAGCGTTGAAGTAAGCCCCCGCACAGGTTTAAACTACGAGCAGTACTTC. Translating gives CSVEVSPRTGLNYEQYF.

The chain carries TRBV6-5 and TRBJ1-1; the D gene is possibly TRBD1 (5 bases). CDR3 length: 13 amino acids. The V end lost 2 bases, the J end lost 4 bases, and 8 bases lay between the germline ends. CDR1 and CDR2 from the germline V gene are MNHEY and SVGAGI. As DNA, the CDR3 is TGTGCCAGCAGTTACCCAGGGTTCACTGAAGCTTTCTTT. Protein product: CASSYPGFTEAFF.

V is TRBV6-1 and J is TRBJ1-6; 10 bases line up with TRBD1. J lost 8 bases, V lost 4 bases, and 5 bases had no gene match. Germline V gene data show CDR1 as MNHNS and CDR2 as SASEGT. There are 15 residues in the CDR3. The CDR3: CASSGAGTGDSPLHF. DNA of the CDR3: TGTGCCAGCAGTGGAGCCGGGACAGGGGATTCACCCCTCCACTTT.